These T cell receptor beta chains were read from a single sample in a study of spatial heterogeneity in lung cancer. MiXCR was run by TCRdb on the 5' RACE reads, yielding one entry per CDR3 protein. Of tens of thousands of distinct CDR3 sequences in the sample, less than 8.5% were seen once. Material: PBMCs, obtained at surgery. The receptors here all came from a female donor with early-stage non-small cell lung cancer. Both conserved end residues are part of each CDR3. The D gene is left open where the match is weak. Rows may omit the clone size; those that give it use once, few, many or a size class.

TRBJ2-5	NA	TRBV12-3/TRBV12-4	many	CASSFRGEETQYF	TGTGCCAGCAGTTTCCGGGGAGAAGAGACCCAGTACTTC
TRBJ2-7	NA	TRBV12-3/TRBV12-4	many	CASSLIGYEQYF	TGTGCCAGCAGTTTGATCGGCTACGAGCAGTACTTC
TRBJ1-5	NA	TRBV18	few	CASSSGQLSNQPQHF	TGTGCCAGCTCATCGGGGCAGCTTAGCAATCAGCCCCAGCATTTT
TRBJ2-5	NA	TRBV5-8	few	CASSLGRGKRLGLADQETQYF	TGTGCCAGCAGCTTAGGCAGGGGTAAGCGGCTGGGCCTAGCGGACCAAGAGACCCAGTACTTC
TRBJ2-7	NA	TRBV2	NA	CASTGGSSYEQYF	TGTGCCAGCACAGGGGGGAGCTCCTACGAGCAGTACTTC
TRBJ2-5	NA	TRBV7-3	few	CASSLTGLDTQYF	TGTGCCAGCAGCTTAACGGGACTGGATACCCAGTACTTC
TRBJ1-2	NA	TRBV15	many	CATSREPLEGYTF	TGTGCCACCAGCAGAGAGCCCCTTGAGGGCTACACCTTC
TRBJ2-2	NA	TRBV29-1	many	CSARLGATGELFF	TGCAGCGCACGACTAGGAGCGACAGGGGAGCTGTTTTTT
TRBJ1-4	TRBD1	TRBV15	many	CATSKGARVGEKLFF	TGTGCCACCAGCAAGGGGGCGCGAGTAGGTGAAAAACTGTTTTTT
TRBJ2-1	NA	TRBV4-1	NA	CASSQDHRLAHNEQFF	TGCGCCAGCAGCCAAGATCACCGGCTAGCACACAATGAGCAGTTCTTC
TRBJ1-5	TRBD1	TRBV28	many	CASSRTGNQPQHF	TGTGCCAGCAGTCGGACAGGGAATCAGCCCCAGCATTTT
TRBJ1-3	NA	TRBV12-3/TRBV12-4	many	CASTPAGGRRNTIYF	TGTGCCAGCACCCCCGCTGGGGGGCGGCGAAACACCATATATTTT
TRBJ1-2	NA	TRBV20-1	NA	CSAIRGGNYGYTF	TGCAGTGCTATAAGGGGGGGAAACTATGGCTACACCTTC
TRBJ1-1	NA	TRBV20-1	few	CSATLSGFLLNTEAFF	TGCAGTGCTACTCTATCGGGGTTCCTGTTGAACACTGAAGCTTTCTTT
TRBJ2-5	NA	TRBV23-1	many	CASSHQKGETQYF	TGCGCCAGCAGTCATCAGAAGGGGGAGACCCAGTACTTC
TRBJ2-1	TRBD2	TRBV2	few	CASRWEGNEQFF	TGTGCCAGCCGTTGGGAGGGGAATGAGCAGTTCTTC
TRBJ2-1	NA	TRBV19	many	CASKPGGVAGAHKEQFF	TGTGCCAGTAAACCAGGGGGAGTGGCGGGAGCCCACAAGGAGCAGTTCTTC
TRBJ1-1	NA	TRBV14	many	CASSQWRTVNTEAFF	TGTGCCAGCAGCCAATGGAGGACAGTGAACACTGAAGCTTTCTTT
TRBJ2-5	NA	TRBV14	NA	CASSQVPGRETQYF	TGTGCCAGCAGCCAAGTCCCGGGGCGGGAGACCCAGTACTTC
TRBJ1-1	NA	TRBV11-2	NA	CASSSTLQVMNTEAFF	TGTGCCAGCAGCTCAACCCTACAGGTCATGAACACTGAAGCTTTCTTT
TRBJ2-5	TRBD2	TRBV29-1	many	CSVGPSGQETQYF	TGCAGCGTTGGGCCTAGCGGCCAAGAGACCCAGTACTTC
TRBJ1-6	NA	TRBV14	few	CASSQDPGSPPLHF	TGTGCCAGCAGCCAAGATCCTGGGAGTCCACCCCTCCACTTT
TRBJ2-5	NA	TRBV2	few	CASSEATGTEETQYF	TGTGCCAGCAGTGAAGCAACGGGGACCGAAGAGACCCAGTACTTC
TRBJ2-2	NA	TRBV7-3	medium-sized	CASSPGRPTGELFF	TGTGCCAGCAGCCCAGGGCGTCCTACCGGGGAGCTGTTTTTT
TRBJ2-2	NA	TRBV4-1	NA	CASSQDRVFDTGELFF	TGCGCCAGCAGCCAAGATCGAGTGTTTGACACCGGGGAGCTGTTTTTT
TRBJ1-1	TRBD1	TRBV29-1	NA	CSVEDDRGQDEAFF	TGCAGCGTTGAAGATGACAGGGGGCAAGATGAAGCTTTCTTT
TRBJ2-1	TRBD2	TRBV20-1	NA	CSAPPGEGRINEQFF	TGCAGTGCCCCCCCCGGGGAGGGCCGTATTAATGAGCAGTTCTTC
TRBJ2-5	TRBD2	TRBV5-1	many	CASLPTGGGETQYF	TGCGCCAGCCTCCCTACGGGAGGAGGAGAGACCCAGTACTTC
TRBJ2-1	TRBD2	TRBV20-1	few	CSASPSGGFQFF	TGCAGTGCTAGCCCTAGCGGGGGATTCCAGTTCTTC
TRBJ2-7	TRBD2	TRBV7-2	few	CASSLGGGNPGEYEQYF	TGTGCCAGCAGCTTAGGGGGAGGGAATCCCGGAGAGTACGAGCAGTACTTC
TRBJ2-7	NA	TRBV14	many	CASSLADGTAYEQYF	TGTGCCAGCAGCCTCGCAGACGGGACGGCCTACGAGCAGTACTTC
TRBJ2-3	NA	TRBV7-2	many	CASSLRGATITDTQYF	TGTGCCAGCAGCCTCCGGGGCGCAACGATCACAGATACGCAGTATTTT